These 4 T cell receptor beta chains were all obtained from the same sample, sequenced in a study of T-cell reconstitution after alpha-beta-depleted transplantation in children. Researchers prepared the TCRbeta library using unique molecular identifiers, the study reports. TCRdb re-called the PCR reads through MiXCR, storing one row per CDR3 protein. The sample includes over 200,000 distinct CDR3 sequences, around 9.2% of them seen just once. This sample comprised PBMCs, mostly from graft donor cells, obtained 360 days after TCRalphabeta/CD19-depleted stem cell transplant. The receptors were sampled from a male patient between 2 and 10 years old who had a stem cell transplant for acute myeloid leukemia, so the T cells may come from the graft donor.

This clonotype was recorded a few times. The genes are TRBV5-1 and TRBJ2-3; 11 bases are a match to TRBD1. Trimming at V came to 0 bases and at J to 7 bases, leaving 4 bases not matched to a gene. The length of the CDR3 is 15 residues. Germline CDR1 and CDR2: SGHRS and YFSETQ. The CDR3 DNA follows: TGCGCCAGCAGCTTGGAGGGGACAGGGGGATATACGCAGTATTTT. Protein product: CASSLEGTGGYTQYF.

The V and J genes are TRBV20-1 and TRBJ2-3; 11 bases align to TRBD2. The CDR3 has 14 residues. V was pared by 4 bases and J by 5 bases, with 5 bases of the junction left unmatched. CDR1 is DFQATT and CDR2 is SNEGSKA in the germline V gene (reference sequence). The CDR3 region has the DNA TGCAGTGCTATTAGCGGGAGGGCCATAGATACGCAGTATTTT. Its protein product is CSAISGRAIDTQYF.

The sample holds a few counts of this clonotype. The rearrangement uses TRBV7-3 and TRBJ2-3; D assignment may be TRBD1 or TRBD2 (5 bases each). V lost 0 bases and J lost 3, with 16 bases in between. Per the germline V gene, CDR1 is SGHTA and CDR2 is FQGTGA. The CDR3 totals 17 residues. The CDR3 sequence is CASSLTPGPRGTDTQYF. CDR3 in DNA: TGTGCCAGCAGCTTAACACCGGGACCGAGGGGTACAGATACGCAGTATTTT. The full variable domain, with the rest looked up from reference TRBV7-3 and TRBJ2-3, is GAGVSQTPSNKVTEKGKYVELRCDPISGHTALYWYRQSLGQGPEFLIYFQGTGAADDSGLPNDRFFAVRPEGSVSTLKIQRTERGDSAVYLCASSLTPGPRGTDTQYFGPGTRLTVL.

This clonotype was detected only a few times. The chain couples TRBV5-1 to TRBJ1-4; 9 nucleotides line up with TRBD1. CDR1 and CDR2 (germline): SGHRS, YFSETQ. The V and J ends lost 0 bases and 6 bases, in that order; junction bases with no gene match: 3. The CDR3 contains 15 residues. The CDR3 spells CASSLDGTGYEKLFF. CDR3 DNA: TGCGCCAGCAGCTTGGACGGGACAGGGTATGAAAAACTGTTTTTT.